This T cell receptor beta chain was observed in a study of blood T cell repertoires in COVID-19. Overall study: Whether acute or convalescent, the COVID-19 samples came from the United States, Italy and Spain.

Adults between about 18 and 89 years of age took part from 24 US areas. Allocation to cohorts depended on clinical history reported by the participants. Resolution of symptoms, clearance, or two negative PCRs was present in recovered Cohort 3 donors. This clone was seen a single time. The protocol was immunoSEQ multiplex PCR, while the TCRdb copy is restricted to in-frame clones and leaves out a portion. The repertoire includes about 200,000 clones, about 90% of them detected once, and about 8.1% sits in the top ten. CDR1 and CDR2 from the germline V gene are SGHRS and YFSETQ. The J segment lost 3 bases and the V segment lost 0 bases, leaving 15 bases of the junction unmatched. The CDR3 is 19 residues long.

This TCR was sampled from a woman under 30 who had recovered from COVID-19. Sequenced input: PBMCs or T cells enriched from blood (not recorded which). The chain employs TRBV5-1 and TRBJ1-2, with 9 nucleotides matching TRBD1. The CDR3 bases are TGCGCCAGCAGCTTGGCCGTTACGCTACAGGGGGCGCAAGACTATGGCTACACCTTC. Its translation is CASSLAVTLQGAQDYGYTF.